The sequence of this T cell receptor (beta chain) was determined in a study of control samples from healthy donors and cancer patients. The J segment lost 0 bases and the V segment lost 1 base, leaving 8 bases of the junction unmatched. The germline gives CDR1 SGHTA, CDR2 FQGNSA. CDR3 size: 18 residues. Profiled with immunoSEQ multiplex PCR; TCRdb holds only in-frame clones, not every one. This repertoire shows about 120,000 clones, 80% to 90% found once; its top ten account for 1.1%. This TCR was recovered from a woman in her forties or fifties with colorectal cancer. Sequenced material: PBMCs. The V call is TRBV7-2, the J call TRBJ1-3; TRBD1 matches 8 bases. This CDR3 reads CASSLELQGGYSGNTIYF. The DNA of the CDR3 is TGTGCCAGCAGCTTAGAATTACAGGGGGGATACTCTGGAAACACCATATATTTT.